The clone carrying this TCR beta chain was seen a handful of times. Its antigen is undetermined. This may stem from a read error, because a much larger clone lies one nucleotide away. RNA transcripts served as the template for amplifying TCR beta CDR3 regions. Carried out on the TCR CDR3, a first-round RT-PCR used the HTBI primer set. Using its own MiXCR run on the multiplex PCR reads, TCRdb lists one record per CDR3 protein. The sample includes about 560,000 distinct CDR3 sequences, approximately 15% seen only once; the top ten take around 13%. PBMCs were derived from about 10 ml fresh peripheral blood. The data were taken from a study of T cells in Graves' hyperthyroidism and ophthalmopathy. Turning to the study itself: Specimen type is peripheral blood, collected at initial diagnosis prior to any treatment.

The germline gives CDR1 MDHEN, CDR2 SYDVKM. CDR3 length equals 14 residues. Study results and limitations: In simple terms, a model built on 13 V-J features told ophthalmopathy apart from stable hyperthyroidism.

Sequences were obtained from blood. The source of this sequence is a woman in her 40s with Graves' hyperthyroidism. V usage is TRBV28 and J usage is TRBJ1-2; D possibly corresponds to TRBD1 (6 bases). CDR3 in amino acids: CASSLYGRGYGYAF. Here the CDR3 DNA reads TGTGCCAGCAGTTTATACGGCAGGGGCTATGGCTACGCCTTC.